The clone carrying this T cell receptor (beta chain) has only one observation. Its antigen is undetermined. These data belong to a study of T cells in Graves' hyperthyroidism and ophthalmopathy. The study, taken as a whole, reports: Ophthalmopathy prediction by the model preceded onset by a median roughly 6 months.

This CDR3 region has 16 residues. Trimming took 4 bases from V and 5 from J, leaving 21 bases between them. Germline loops: CDR1 SGHRS, CDR2 YFSETQ. Exclusion followed for patients with uncontrolled infection, other autoimmune disease, pregnancy or lactation. RNA transcripts gave rise to amplified TCR beta CDR3 regions. During a first-round RT-PCR of the TCR CDR3, the HTBI primer set was used. One entry per CDR3 protein, called by TCRdb with MiXCR from the multiplex PCR reads. The sample carries just over 550,000 distinct CDR3 sequences, about half recorded once. This receptor was taken from a woman between 18 and 30 years old with Graves' hyperthyroidism. The chain combines TRBV5-1 with TRBJ1-2; D remains unclear. Material: peripheral blood or thyroid tissue (not recorded which). The CDR3 region is CASSSPATAKLYGYTF. The CDR3 coding sequence is TGCGCCAGCAGCAGCCCGGCAACAGCTAAACTATATGGCTACACCTTC.